The 3 T cell receptor beta chains below all came from one sample that was sequenced in a study of blood T cell repertoires in COVID-19. The protocol was immunoSEQ multiplex PCR, while the TCRdb copy is restricted to in-frame clones and leaves out a portion. The table records approximately 100,000 clones, roughly 80% of them present only once. The sequencing input was peripheral blood. The receptor source for this set is a human donor in a cohort sampled during active COVID-19.

Worth noting for this clone: The sample has other DNA sequences that encode this CDR3 too. The chain uses TRBV9 and TRBJ2-2; perhaps TRBD2 as D (5 bases). The CDR3 spans 13 residues. Trimming pared 0 bases from V and 6 bases from J, leaving 6 bases between. The germline V gene encodes CDR1 SGDLS and CDR2 YYNGEE. The CDR3 spells CASSVAGSGELFF. CDR3 coding DNA: TGTGCCAGCAGCGTAGCGGGGTCCGGGGAGCTGTTTTTT.

This clone was counted a single time. The V call is TRBV2, the J call TRBJ2-3; 7 bases match TRBD2. V lost 7 bases, J lost 4 bases, and 11 bases stayed unmatched. This CDR3 has 15 amino acids. CDR1 is SNHLY, CDR2 FYNNEI, per germline. In DNA form, the CDR3 reads TGTGCCAGCATTAGGGGCGGGGGTCCATCAGATACGCAGTATTTT. It encodes CASIRGGGPSDTQYF.

The chain employs TRBV7-2 and TRBJ2-3; TRBD1 aligns across 12 bases. There are 16 residues in the CDR3. Germline trimming cut 3 bases from V and 6 bases from J; bases unmatched to any gene: 7. Per germline, CDR1 SGHTA and CDR2 FQGNSA. DNA of the CDR3: TGTGCCAGCAGCTTGGGACAGGGGGCGTTAAGGGATACGCAGTATTTT. Translated: CASSLGQGALRDTQYF.